This record looks at one TCR beta chain sequence and its context. Its binding antigen is unknown. Qualities for individual bases were not recorded, and no much larger clone is one base off. V is clipped by 5 bases and J by 2 bases, and the sequence between their germline boundaries is 16 bases long. As encoded in the germline V gene, CDR1 is SGHAT while CDR2 is FQNNGV. The CDR3 holds 15 amino acids from the cysteine to the phenylalanine. This entry keeps only the CDR3 DNA: 45 bases, framed from base 1. This entry is derived from a study of blood T cell repertoires in COVID-19 (dated by TCRdb to 2018 to 2020). Background on the whole study: Samples from collaborators originated in the United States, Italy and Spain and spanned both the acute and convalescent phases of COVID-19. The material from the prospective study consisted of cDNA or gDNA derived from T cells, B-cell-depleted T cells, or PBMCs. Subjects who had been exposed to COVID-19, were actively infected with it, or had recovered from it provided the deeply sampled blood TCRbeta repertoires that made up the dataset. The repertoires were released in a freely available public database meant as a resource for research on the immune response to SARS-CoV-2. The samples were drawn from the first 160 participants of the ongoing ImmuneRACE study and from more than 1,000 subjects provided by 6 global collaborators. Nearly every sample came with metadata listing a de-identified subject ID, COVID-19 status, age in years and sex. Where available, HLA class I and class II types were obtained from metadata supplied by the sample provider rather than from assay-based typing. What the research found in general, with its limitations: Clinical and demographic metadata were provided uncurated, with the amount varying by source and participant.

TCRbeta CDR3 regions were amplified from genomic DNA by means of the immunoSEQ Assay, a bias-controlled multiplex PCR. Regarding the original processing steps: Within the assay, amplification of reference gene primers was used to estimate how many nucleated cells each sample contained. To quantify the absolute abundance of each unique TCRbeta CDR3 rearrangement, sequence reads were collapsed and filtered. For each sample, productive Simpson clonality was calculated as the square root of Simpson's diversity index over productive rearrangements. Entries here come from immuneACCESS through TCRdb and include only in-frame sequences with V and J called. Some clones fail to appear in such tables; in the studies checked, an unresolved V gene covers under half of the shortfall, and the cause of the remainder is unknown. That table supplies the V and J calls and clone size; D and trimming were determined from the DNA. In this sample the table shows some 210,000 clones, almost 85% of which occur a single time. Of the sample, approximately 5% falls within the top ten clones.

The collaborating institutions used their own protocols to collect whole blood in K2EDTA tubes. Collaborator samples were shipped for TCRbeta analysis as frozen whole blood, isolated PBMCs, or DNA extracted from either sample type. Input material: peripheral blood. The TCR comes from a woman in her seventies with active or convalescent COVID-19. The rearrangement joined TRBV11-2 to TRBJ2-7; 5 matching bases give a weak D call of TRBD1. The CDR3 region has the sequence CASSLTLGAAYEQYF. At the DNA level, the sequence is TGTGCCAGCAGCCTGACCCTTGGGGCAGCCTACGAGCAGTACTTC.